This T cell receptor (beta chain) came from a study of CD8 T cells in Susac syndrome. RNA in amounts of roughly 0.5 to 1 ug was reverse transcribed with random hexamers. From the immunoSEQ multiplex PCR reads, TCRdb called clonotypes with MiXCR, one entry per CDR3 protein. The table shows 75,000 to 100,000 distinct CDR3 sequences, with 94% occurring only once. V was shortened by 0 bases and J by 6 bases, with 11 bases between the two germline ends. Germline CDR1 is SGHNT and CDR2 is YYREEE (reference sequence). The CDR3 is 14 amino acids. Sequences were obtained from CD8+ T cells from PBMCs. This clonotype was sampled from a human donor with Susac syndrome. This chain uses TRBV5-4 with TRBJ2-3, with D perhaps matching TRBD2 (6 bases). CDR3: CASSLARGRDTQYF. The CDR3 DNA reads TGTGCCAGCAGCTTGGCCCGGGGGAGGGATACGCAGTATTTT.